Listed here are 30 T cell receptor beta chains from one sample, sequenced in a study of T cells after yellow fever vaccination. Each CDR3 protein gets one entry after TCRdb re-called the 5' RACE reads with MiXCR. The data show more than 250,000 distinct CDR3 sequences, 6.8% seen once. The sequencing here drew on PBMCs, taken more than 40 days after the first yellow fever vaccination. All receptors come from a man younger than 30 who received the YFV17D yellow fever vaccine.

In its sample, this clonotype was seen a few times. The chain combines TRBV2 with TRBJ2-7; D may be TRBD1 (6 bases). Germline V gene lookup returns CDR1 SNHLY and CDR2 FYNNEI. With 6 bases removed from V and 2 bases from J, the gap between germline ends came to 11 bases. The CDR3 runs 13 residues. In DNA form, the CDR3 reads TGTGCCAGCAGGGACAGTAACCCCTACGAGCAGTACTTC. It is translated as CASRDSNPYEQYF.

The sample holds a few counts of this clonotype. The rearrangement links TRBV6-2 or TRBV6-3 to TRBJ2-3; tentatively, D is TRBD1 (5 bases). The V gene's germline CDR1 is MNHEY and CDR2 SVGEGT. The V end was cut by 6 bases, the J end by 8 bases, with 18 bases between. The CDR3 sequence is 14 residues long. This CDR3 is CASRKFTGDRTQYF. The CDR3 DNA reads TGTGCCAGCAGGAAGTTCACAGGAGATCGTACGCAGTATTTT.

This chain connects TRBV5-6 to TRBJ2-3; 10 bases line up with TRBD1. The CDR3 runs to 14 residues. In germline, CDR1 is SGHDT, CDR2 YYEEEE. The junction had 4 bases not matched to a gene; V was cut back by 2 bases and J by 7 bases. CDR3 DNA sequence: TGTGCCAGCAGCTTCGGGACAGGGGTAAATACGCAGTATTTT. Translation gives CASSFGTGVNTQYF.

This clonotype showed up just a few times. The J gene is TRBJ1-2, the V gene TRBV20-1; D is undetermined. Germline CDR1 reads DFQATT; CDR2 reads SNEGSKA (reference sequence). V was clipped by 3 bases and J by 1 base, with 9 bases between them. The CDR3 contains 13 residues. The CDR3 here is CSARRQLNYGYTF. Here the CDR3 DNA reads TGCAGTGCTAGGAGGCAGCTTAACTATGGCTACACCTTC.

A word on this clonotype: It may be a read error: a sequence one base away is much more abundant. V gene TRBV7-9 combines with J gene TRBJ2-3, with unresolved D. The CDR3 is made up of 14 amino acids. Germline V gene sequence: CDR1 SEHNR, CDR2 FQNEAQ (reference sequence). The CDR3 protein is CTSSLDFTTDTQYF. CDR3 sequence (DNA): TGTACCAGCAGCTTAGATTTCACCACAGATACGCAGTATTTT.

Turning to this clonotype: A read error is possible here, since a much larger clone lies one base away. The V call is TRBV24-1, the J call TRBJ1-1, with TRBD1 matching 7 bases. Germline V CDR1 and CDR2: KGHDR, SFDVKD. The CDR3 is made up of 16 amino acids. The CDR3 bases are TGTGCCACCGGTGATACCGGAACGGGACAGTCATCCCCCGATTTCTTT. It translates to CATGDTGTGQSSPDFF.

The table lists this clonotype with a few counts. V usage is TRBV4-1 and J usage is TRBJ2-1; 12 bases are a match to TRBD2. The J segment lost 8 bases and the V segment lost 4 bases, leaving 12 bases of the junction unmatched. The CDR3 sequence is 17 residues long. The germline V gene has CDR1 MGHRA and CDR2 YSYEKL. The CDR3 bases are TGCGCCAGCAGCCGCTACCCAGGACTAGCGGGGTCCCATGAGCAGTTCTTC. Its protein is CASSRYPGLAGSHEQFF.

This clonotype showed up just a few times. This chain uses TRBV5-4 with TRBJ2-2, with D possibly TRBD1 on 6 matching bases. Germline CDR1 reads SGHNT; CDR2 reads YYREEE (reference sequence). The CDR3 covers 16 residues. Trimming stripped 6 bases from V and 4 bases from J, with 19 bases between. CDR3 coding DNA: TGTGCCAGCAACGTACTTCCAGGGGCTACCACCGGGGAGCTGTTTTTT. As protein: CASNVLPGATTGELFF.

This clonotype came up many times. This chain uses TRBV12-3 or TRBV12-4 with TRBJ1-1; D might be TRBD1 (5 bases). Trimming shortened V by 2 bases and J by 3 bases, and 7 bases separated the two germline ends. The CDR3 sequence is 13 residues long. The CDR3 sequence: CASSLQGDTEAFF. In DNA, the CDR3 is TGTGCCAGCAGTTTACAGGGTGACACTGAAGCTTTCTTT.

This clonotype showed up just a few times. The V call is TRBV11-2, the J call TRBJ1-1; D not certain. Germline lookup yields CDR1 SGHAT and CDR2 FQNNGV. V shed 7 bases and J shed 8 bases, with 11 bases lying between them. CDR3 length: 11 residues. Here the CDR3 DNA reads TGTGCCAGCAACATGGGAGGGGAAGCTTTCTTT. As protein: CASNMGGEAFF.

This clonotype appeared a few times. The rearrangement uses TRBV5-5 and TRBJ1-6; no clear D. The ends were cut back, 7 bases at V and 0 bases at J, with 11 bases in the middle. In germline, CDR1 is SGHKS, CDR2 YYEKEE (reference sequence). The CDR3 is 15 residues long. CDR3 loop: CASQSSHSYNSPLHF. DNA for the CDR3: TGTGCCAGCCAAAGCTCCCACTCCTATAATTCACCCCTCCACTTT.

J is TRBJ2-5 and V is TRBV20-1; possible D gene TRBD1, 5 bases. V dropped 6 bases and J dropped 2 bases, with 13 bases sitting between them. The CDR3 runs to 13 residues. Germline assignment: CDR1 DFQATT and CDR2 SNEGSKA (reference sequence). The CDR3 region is CSASVTGQETQYF. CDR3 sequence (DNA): TGCAGTGCCTCAGTCACAGGACAAGAGACCCAGTACTTC.

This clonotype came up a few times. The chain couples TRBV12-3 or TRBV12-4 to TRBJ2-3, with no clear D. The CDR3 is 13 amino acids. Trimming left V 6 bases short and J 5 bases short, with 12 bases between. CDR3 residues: CASSRHVRDTQYF. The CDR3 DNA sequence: TGTGCCAGCAGCCGACACGTCCGAGATACGCAGTATTTT.

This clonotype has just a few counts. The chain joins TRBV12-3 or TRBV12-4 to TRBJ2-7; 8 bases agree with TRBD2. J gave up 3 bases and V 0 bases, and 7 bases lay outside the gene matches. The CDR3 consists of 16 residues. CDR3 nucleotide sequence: TGTGCCAGCAGTTTAGCGCTCCGCGGGGGGAACTACGAGCAGTACTTC. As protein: CASSLALRGGNYEQYF.

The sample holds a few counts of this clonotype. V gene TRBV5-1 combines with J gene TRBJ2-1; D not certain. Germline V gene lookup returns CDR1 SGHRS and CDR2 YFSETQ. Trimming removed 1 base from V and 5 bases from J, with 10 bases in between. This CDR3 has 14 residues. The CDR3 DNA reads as TGCGCCAGCAGCTTGTACTACGGAAACAATGAGCAGTTCTTC. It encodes CASSLYYGNNEQFF.

The CDR3 DNA reads TGTGCCAGCTCACCGGGGAGAACTGAAGCTTTCTTT. Protein sequence: CASSPGRTEAFF. The V and J genes are TRBV18 and TRBJ1-1; D gene unclear. Trimming cost V 3 bases and J 5 bases, with 7 bases left between them. Germline loops: CDR1 KGHSH, CDR2 LQKENI. The CDR3 consists of 12 residues. The whole variable domain, filled in from reference TRBV18 and TRBJ1-1, reads NAGVMQNPRHLVRRRGQEARLRCSPMKGHSHVYWYRQLPEEGLKFMVYLQKENIIDESGMPKERFSAEFPKEGPSILRIQQVVRGDSAAYFCASSPGRTEAFFGQGTRLTVV.

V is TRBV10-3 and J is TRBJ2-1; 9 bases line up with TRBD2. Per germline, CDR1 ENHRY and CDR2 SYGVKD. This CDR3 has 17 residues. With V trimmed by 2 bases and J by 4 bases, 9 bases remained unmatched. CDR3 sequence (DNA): TGTGCCATCAGTGAGCCGTCAGCCAGCGGGGGGTACAATGAGCAGTTCTTC. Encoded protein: CAISEPSASGGYNEQFF.

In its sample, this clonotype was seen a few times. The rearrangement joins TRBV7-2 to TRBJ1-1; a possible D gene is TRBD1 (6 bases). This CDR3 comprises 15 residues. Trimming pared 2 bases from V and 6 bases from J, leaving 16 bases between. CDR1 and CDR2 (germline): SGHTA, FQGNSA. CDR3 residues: CASSLNPGGNSEAFF. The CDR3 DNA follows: TGTGCCAGCAGCTTAAATCCGGGGGGCAACTCTGAAGCTTTCTTT.

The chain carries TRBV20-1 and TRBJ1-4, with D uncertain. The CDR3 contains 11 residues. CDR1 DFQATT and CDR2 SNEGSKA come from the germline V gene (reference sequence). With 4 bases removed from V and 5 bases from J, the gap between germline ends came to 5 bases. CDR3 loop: CSANGNEKLFF. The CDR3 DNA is TGCAGTGCTAACGGGAATGAAAAACTGTTTTTT.

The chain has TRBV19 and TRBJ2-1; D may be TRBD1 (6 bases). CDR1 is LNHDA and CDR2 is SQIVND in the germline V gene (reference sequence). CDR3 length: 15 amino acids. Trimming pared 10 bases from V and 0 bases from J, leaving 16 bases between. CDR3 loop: CATKSGVNSYNEQFF. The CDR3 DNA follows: TGTGCCACCAAATCAGGGGTCAACTCCTACAATGAGCAGTTCTTC.

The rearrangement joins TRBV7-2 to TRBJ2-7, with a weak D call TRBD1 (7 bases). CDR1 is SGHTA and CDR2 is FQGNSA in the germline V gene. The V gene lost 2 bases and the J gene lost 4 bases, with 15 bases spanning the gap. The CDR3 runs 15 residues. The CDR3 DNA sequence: TGTGCCAGCAGCTTACAGGGGGGCGGACCATACGAGCAGTACGTC. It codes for CASSLQGGGPYEQYV.

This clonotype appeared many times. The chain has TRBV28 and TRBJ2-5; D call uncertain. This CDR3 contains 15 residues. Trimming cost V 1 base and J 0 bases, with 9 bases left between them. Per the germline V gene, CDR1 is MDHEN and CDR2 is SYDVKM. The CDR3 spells CASSLYSLYQETQYF. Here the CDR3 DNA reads TGTGCCAGCAGTTTATACAGTCTGTACCAAGAGACCCAGTACTTC. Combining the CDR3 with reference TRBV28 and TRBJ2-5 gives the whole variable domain DVKVTQSSRYLVKRTGEKVFLECVQDMDHENMFWYRQDPGLGLRLIYFSYDVKMKEKGDIPEGYSVSREKKERFSLILESASTNQTSMYLCASSLYSLYQETQYFGPGTRLLVL.

The CDR3 loop reads CASTPATLSYEQYV. As DNA, the CDR3 is TGCGCCAGCACACCCGCGACTCTCTCCTACGAGCAGTACGTC. V gene TRBV5-1 combines with J gene TRBJ2-7, with D hard to call. The germline CDR1 and CDR2 sequences are SGHRS and YFSETQ. This CDR3 is 14 amino acids long. V lost 6 bases and J 0 bases, leaving 13 bases between the germline ends.

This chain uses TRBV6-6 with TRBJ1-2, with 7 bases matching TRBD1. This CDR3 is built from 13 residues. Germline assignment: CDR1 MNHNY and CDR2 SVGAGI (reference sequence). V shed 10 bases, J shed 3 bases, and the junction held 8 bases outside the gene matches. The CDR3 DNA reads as TGTGCCATCGGCCGGGACAGCTACTATGGCTACACCTTC. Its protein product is CAIGRDSYYGYTF.

In DNA form, the CDR3 reads TGTGCCAGCAGTTCCCCCGGCTATGGCTACACCTTC. Encoded protein: CASSSPGYGYTF. The rearrangement joins TRBV28 to TRBJ1-2; D ambiguous. Trimming took off 4 bases at V and 4 bases at J, with 7 bases between the two ends. Germline CDR1 reads MDHEN; CDR2 reads SYDVKM. The CDR3 contains 12 residues.

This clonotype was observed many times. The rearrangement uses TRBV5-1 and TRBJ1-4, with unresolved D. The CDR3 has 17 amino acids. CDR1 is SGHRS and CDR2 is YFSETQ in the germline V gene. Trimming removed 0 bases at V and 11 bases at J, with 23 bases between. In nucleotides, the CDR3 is TGCGCCAGCAGCTTGGGTTCCGTCGGGCCAATGAAGGAGAAACTGTTTTTT. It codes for CASSLGSVGPMKEKLFF.

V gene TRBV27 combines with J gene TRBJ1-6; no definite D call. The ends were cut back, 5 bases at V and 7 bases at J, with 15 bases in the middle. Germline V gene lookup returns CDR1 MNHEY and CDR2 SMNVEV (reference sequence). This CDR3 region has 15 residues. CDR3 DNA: TGTGCCAGCAGTACCGATCTAGAGAGGAATTCACCCCTCCACTTT. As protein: CASSTDLERNSPLHF.

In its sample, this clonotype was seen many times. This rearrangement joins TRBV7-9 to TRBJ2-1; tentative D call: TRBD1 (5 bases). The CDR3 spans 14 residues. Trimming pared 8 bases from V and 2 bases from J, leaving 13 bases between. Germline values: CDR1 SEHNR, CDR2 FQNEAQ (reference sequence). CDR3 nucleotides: TGTGCCAGCTCCTGGGGCGCTACCTACAATGAGCAGTTCTTC. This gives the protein CASSWGATYNEQFF.

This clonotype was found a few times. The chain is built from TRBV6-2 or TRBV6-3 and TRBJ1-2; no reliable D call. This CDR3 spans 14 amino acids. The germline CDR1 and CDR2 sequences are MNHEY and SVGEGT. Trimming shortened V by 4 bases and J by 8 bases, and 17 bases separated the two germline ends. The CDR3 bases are TGTGCCAGCAGTTCGCCTACCTTATATAACGGCTACACCTTC. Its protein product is CASSSPTLYNGYTF.

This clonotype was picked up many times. CDR3 protein: CATSGGEHTDTQYF. The CDR3 DNA reads as TGTGCCACCAGTGGAGGGGAGCACACAGATACGCAGTATTTT. The chain combines TRBV24-1 with TRBJ2-3; D is tentatively TRBD1 or TRBD2 (5 bases each). The V and J ends lost 5 bases and 2 bases respectively, with 10 bases between them. Germline values: CDR1 KGHDR, CDR2 SFDVKD. The CDR3 sequence is 14 residues long.